The text below deals with one TCR beta chain. Method: immunoSEQ multiplex PCR; TCRdb's copy keeps in-frame clones and lacks some. The sample records 150,000 to 160,000 clones, roughly nine tenths being singletons. The CDR3 extends over 14 amino acids. Trimming cost V 0 bases and J 8 bases, with 11 bases left between them. Germline V lookup: CDR1 KGHSH, CDR2 LQKENI. The data stem from a study of T cell responses to AZD1222 COVID-19 vaccine. This sample comprised peripheral blood, obtained 28 days after the second AZD1222 dose. This chain connects TRBV18 to TRBJ2-4, with D maybe TRBD1 (5 bases). The TCR originated in an adult who received the AZD1222 COVID-19 vaccine. The CDR3 protein is CASSPPNSRDIQYF. The CDR3 DNA follows: TGTGCCAGCTCACCACCCAACTCCAGGGACATTCAGTACTTC.